Each of the 20 T cell receptor beta chains below was sequenced from the same sample in a study of OX40 agonist ivuxolimab in advanced cancers. Clones were read by immunoSEQ multiplex PCR, and TCRdb kept only the in-frame ones, dropping some. The profile shows more than 95,000 clones, approximately 90% of them singletons. The material sequenced was CD4+ or CD8+ T cells sorted from blood, taken in a trial of the OX40 agonist ivuxolimab. These receptors were taken from an adult with an advanced solid tumor such as melanoma, head and neck, liver or kidney cancer.

The rearrangement joins TRBV6-5 to TRBJ1-1; 7 nucleotides agree with TRBD1. Trimming at V came to 5 bases and at J to 0 bases, leaving 0 bases not matched to a gene. This CDR3 comprises 13 residues. Germline V gene data show CDR1 as MNHEY and CDR2 as SVGAGI. The CDR3 loop is CASSGTVNTEAFF. DNA of the CDR3: TGTGCCAGCAGTGGGACAGTGAACACTGAAGCTTTCTTT.

This rearrangement joins TRBV19 to TRBJ2-1, with D tentatively TRBD1 (6 bases). This CDR3 is 14 amino acids long. V lost 5 bases, J lost 5 bases, and 13 bases lay in between. Germline V gives CDR1 LNHDA, CDR2 SQIVND (reference sequence). The CDR3 DNA reads as TGTGCCAGTAGTCCAGGGGTTGCGGACAATGAGCAGTTCTTC. This gives the protein CASSPGVADNEQFF.

This chain connects TRBV28 to TRBJ2-1, with TRBD2 as a possible D gene (6 bases). The CDR3 contains 14 residues. V dropped 3 bases and J dropped 7 bases, with 13 bases sitting between them. The germline CDR1 and CDR2 sequences are MDHEN and SYDVKM. The CDR3 DNA follows: TGTGCCAGCAGTTTTGGGGGGTTAGGAAATGAGCAGTTCTTC. It codes for CASSFGGLGNEQFF. The full variable domain, rest sourced from reference TRBV28 and TRBJ2-1, is DVKVTQSSRYLVKRTGEKVFLECVQDMDHENMFWYRQDPGLGLRLIYFSYDVKMKEKGDIPEGYSVSREKKERFSLILESASTNQTSMYLCASSFGGLGNEQFFGPGTRLTVL.

This clone has only one observation. CDR3 nucleotide sequence: TGTGCCAGTATGGGGACAGGGGGCGCAGATACGCAGTATTTT. This translates into CASMGTGGADTQYF. This chain links TRBV19 with TRBJ2-3, with 12 positions matching TRBD1. After removal of 7 bases from V and 4 bases from J, the junction contained 3 bases not matched to a gene. The CDR3 is made up of 14 amino acids. Germline V gene sequence: CDR1 LNHDA, CDR2 SQIVND (reference sequence).

The count of this clone is one. The rearrangement joins TRBV30 to TRBJ1-2, with D unclear. The CDR3 contains 13 residues. V dropped 3 bases and J dropped 6 bases, with 14 bases sitting between them. Per germline, CDR1 GTSNPN and CDR2 SVGIG (reference sequence). Here the CDR3 reads CAWSGQISNGYTF. CDR3 nucleotides: TGTGCCTGGAGCGGGCAGATATCGAATGGCTACACCTTC. The full variable domain, its missing parts supplied by reference TRBV30 and TRBJ1-2, is SQTIHQWPATLVQPVGSPLSLECTVEGTSNPNLYWYRQAAGRGLQLLFYSVGIGQISSEVPQNLSASRPQDRQFILSSKKLLLSDSGFYLCAWSGQISNGYTFGSGTRLTVV.

This clone was counted a single time. The chain joins TRBV4-2 to TRBJ2-3, with D uncertain. The CDR3 covers 16 residues. In germline, CDR1 is LGHNA, CDR2 YNFKEQ. The ends were cut back, 0 bases at V and 0 bases at J, with 10 bases in the middle. CDR3 sequence: CASSQDRLASTDTQYF. DNA of the CDR3: TGTGCCAGCAGCCAAGATAGACTGGCTAGCACAGATACGCAGTATTTT.

CDR3 amino acids: CASSLGTEQETQYF. The DNA for the CDR3 is TGTGCCAGCAGCTTAGGGACAGAACAAGAGACCCAGTACTTC. The chain employs TRBV11-2 and TRBJ2-5, with D tentatively TRBD1 (6 bases). CDR3 length: 14 residues. Germline CDR1 reads SGHAT; CDR2 reads FQNNGV. Between the trimmed V and J ends, which lost 1 base and 2 bases, there was a span of 8 bases.

This chain connects TRBV5-1 to TRBJ2-7; D call uncertain. This CDR3 is built from 15 residues. Germline V gene data show CDR1 as SGHRS and CDR2 as YFSETQ. V shed 0 bases and J shed 5 bases, with 15 bases lying between them. CDR3 nucleotide sequence: TGCGCCAGCAGCTTGGCCGGAATGGCGTCGAACGAGCAGTACTTC. It specifies CASSLAGMASNEQYF.

V is TRBV19 and J is TRBJ1-2; D gene ambiguous. Trimming left V 2 bases short and J 6 bases short, with 7 bases between. The V gene's germline CDR1 is LNHDA and CDR2 SQIVND (reference sequence). CDR3 length equals 12 residues. CDR3 DNA: TGTGCCAGTAGTATACGTTGGGATGGCTACACCTTC. Residues: CASSIRWDGYTF. Filled out from reference TRBV19 and TRBJ1-2, the complete variable domain reads DGGITQSPKYLFRKEGQNVTLSCEQNLNHDAMYWYRQDPGQGLRLIYYSQIVNDFQKGDIAEGYSVSREKKESFPLTVTSAQKNPTAFYLCASSIRWDGYTFGSGTRLTVV.

This chain joins TRBV7-9 and TRBJ2-7, with D uncertain. Germline CDR1 is SEHNR and CDR2 is FQNEAQ (reference sequence). The CDR3 is 12 amino acids. V lost 2 bases and J lost 4, with 6 bases in between. The CDR3 region is CASSLTAYEQYF. In DNA, the CDR3 is TGTGCCAGCAGCTTAACAGCATACGAGCAGTACTTC.

This chain links TRBV28 with TRBJ2-7; D not resolved. V was cut by 5 bases and J by 0 bases, with 14 bases left in between. CDR3 length: 15 residues. Germline V gene data show CDR1 as MDHEN and CDR2 as SYDVKM. CDR3 in DNA: TGTGCCAGCAGTCGATCTCAGTCAGGCTCCTACGAGCAGTACTTC. Translated: CASSRSQSGSYEQYF.

The rearrangement uses TRBV27 and TRBJ1-5, with 9 bases lining up with TRBD1. CDR1 is MNHEY and CDR2 is SMNVEV in the germline V gene (reference sequence). The CDR3 runs to 15 residues. V lost 7 bases, J lost 2 bases, and 6 bases stayed unmatched. The DNA for the CDR3 is TGTGCCAGCATGGGACAGGGTGAAGGCAATCAGCCCCAGCATTTT. Protein product: CASMGQGEGNQPQHF.

The chain is built from TRBV6-5 and TRBJ2-3, with D possibly TRBD1 on 5 matching bases. CDR3 size: 13 residues. Germline CDR1 MNHEY, CDR2 SVGAGI. Deletions cut 11 bases from V and 6 bases from J, with 18 bases between. Here the CDR3 reads CALTVASGDTQYF. Here the CDR3 DNA reads TGTGCCCTGACAGTCGCATCTGGGGATACGCAGTATTTT.

In its sample, this clone was seen once. V usage is TRBV28 and J usage is TRBJ2-7; D is perhaps TRBD1 or TRBD2 (5 bases each). CDR3 size: 13 residues. Trimming pared 8 bases from V and 0 bases from J, leaving 11 bases between. The germline gives CDR1 MDHEN, CDR2 SYDVKM. In DNA form, the CDR3 reads TGTGCCAGCCTGGGGACGGTCTCCTACGAGCAGTACTTC. As protein: CASLGTVSYEQYF.

The V and J genes are TRBV19 and TRBJ1-6, with a weak D call TRBD1 (5 bases). The length of the CDR3 is 16 residues. Trimming stripped 6 bases from V and 5 bases from J, with 17 bases between. CDR1 and CDR2 (germline): LNHDA, SQIVND (reference sequence). The CDR3 DNA sequence: TGTGCCAGTAGCACACTTACCTCCAGGGATAATTCACCCCTCCACTTT. The encoded protein is CASSTLTSRDNSPLHF. Full variable domain (missing parts from reference TRBV19 and TRBJ1-6): DGGITQSPKYLFRKEGQNVTLSCEQNLNHDAMYWYRQDPGQGLRLIYYSQIVNDFQKGDIAEGYSVSREKKESFPLTVTSAQKNPTAFYLCASSTLTSRDNSPLHFGNGTRLTVT.

This chain connects TRBV6-5 to TRBJ2-3; the match to TRBD1 covers 7 bases. Looked up from germline, CDR1 is MNHEY and CDR2 is SVGAGI. CDR3 length equals 14 residues. The V segment lost 4 bases and the J segment 3 bases; nucleotides outside the gene matches: 4. The DNA of the CDR3 is TGTGCCAGCAGTTTTAACAGGGGAACAGATACGCAGTATTTT. This encodes CASSFNRGTDTQYF.

This sequence joins TRBV9 and TRBJ2-5, with D maybe TRBD1 (6 bases). This CDR3 contains 16 residues. Germline V gives CDR1 SGDLS, CDR2 YYNGEE. The V end lost 3 bases, the J end lost 1 base, and 16 bases lay between the germline ends. This chain's CDR3 is CASSADRVRGQETQYF. The CDR3 DNA follows: TGTGCCAGCAGCGCCGACAGAGTCAGGGGCCAAGAGACCCAGTACTTC.

This clone appeared once. The V call is TRBV28, the J call TRBJ2-7, with D perhaps TRBD1 (5 bases). This CDR3 has 11 amino acids. V was pared by 3 bases and J by 9 bases, with 9 bases between. Germline CDR1 reads MDHEN; CDR2 reads SYDVKM. CDR3 region: CASSFVQGQYF. The CDR3, as DNA: TGTGCCAGCAGTTTTGTGCAGGGGCAGTACTTC.

V gene TRBV9 combines with J gene TRBJ2-7; D is perhaps TRBD1 (5 bases). Germline CDR1 SGDLS, CDR2 YYNGEE. The CDR3 runs to 16 residues. With 0 bases removed from V and 0 bases from J, the gap between germline ends came to 13 bases. The CDR3: CASSVDQGRSSYEQYF. In nucleotides, the CDR3 is TGTGCCAGCAGCGTAGACCAGGGCAGAAGCTCCTACGAGCAGTACTTC.

Written as DNA, the CDR3 is TGCGCCAGCAGCCAAGATGGGGACAGGGTTCTAGATGGCTACACCTTC. Protein: CASSQDGDRVLDGYTF. The J gene is TRBJ1-2, the V gene TRBV4-1, with 9 bases lining up with TRBD1. The V gene's germline CDR1 is MGHRA and CDR2 YSYEKL. The CDR3 is 16 residues long. V was clipped by 0 bases and J by 6 bases; unmatched bases: 8.